By sample share, the clone carrying this T cell receptor beta chain is medium-sized (0.01 to 0.1%). Its specificity is unknown. As to time point: before preoperative PTX-NDP chemotherapy. The data originate from a study of esophageal squamous cell carcinoma under preoperative chemotherapy. General study results and limits: After treatment, tumor-infiltrating lymphocytes seemed to come partly from incoming peripheral T cells, not only local changes.

CDR1 is MNHNS, CDR2 SASEGT, per germline. This CDR3 is built from 14 residues. V was cut by 6 bases and J by 4 bases, with 12 bases left in between. Each CDR3 protein gets one entry after TCRdb re-called the PCR reads with MiXCR. The sample contains about 12,000 distinct CDR3 sequences, roughly 50% of which appear only once. This specimen was acquired from a patient given preoperative chemotherapy. The clonotype originates from a human donor with esophageal squamous cell carcinoma. The donor label of this sample is uncertain. V is TRBV6-1 and J is TRBJ2-2; no clear D. The DNA for the CDR3 is TGTGCCAGCAGCCCACGTGTGGGCACCGGGGAGCTGTTTTTT. Its protein product is CASSPRVGTGELFF.